This T cell receptor beta chain is from a study of beta chain features in type 1 diabetes. General study results and limits: It was possible that PCR favored shorter templates, equally so in patients and controls. VDJ junctions sequenced from type 1 diabetes patients showed fewer insertions and more deletions.

Expressed TCRB transcripts got sequenced, as all isolated RNA was reverse transcribed. Profiling relied on immunoSEQ multiplex PCR, and the TCRdb table lists in-frame clones only, not all of them. The repertoire has roughly 400,000 clones, approximately 15% of them found once; the top ten carry 0.035% to 0.04%. This clone showed up just a few times. Its antigen is unidentified. The receptor comes from a man in his thirties or forties in good health. Sequenced material: naive CD4+ T cells from blood.

CDR3 nucleotides: TGCGCCAGCAGCCAAGAAAAGATGTGGGCGGGAGCCAAAAACATTCAGTACTTC. This encodes CASSQEKMWAGAKNIQYF. The chain carries TRBV4-3 and TRBJ2-4, with a possible D match to TRBD2 (5 bases). V lost 0 bases, J lost 0 bases, and 15 bases lay in between. This CDR3 is built from 18 residues. Germline V gene sequence: CDR1 LGHNA, CDR2 YSLEER.